A single sample gave rise to the 28 T cell receptor beta chains below, sequenced in a study of cytomegalovirus exposure and HLA in healthy donors. Produced via immunoSEQ multiplex PCR; TCRdb's table is partial and in-frame only. The table includes around 160,000 clones, under 95% detected once. Sequencing was done on a sample of PBMCs. The receptor set was obtained from a woman between 18 and 29 years old in good health and CMV-seropositive.

The rearrangement links TRBV11-2 to TRBJ2-7, with 9 bases identical to TRBD1. CDR3 length: 14 residues. Germline trimming cut 1 base from V and 4 bases from J; bases unmatched to any gene: 2. Germline V CDR1 and CDR2: SGHAT, FQNNGV. The CDR3 region is CASSLGDREYEQYF. In DNA form, the CDR3 reads TGTGCCAGCAGCTTAGGGGACAGGGAGTACGAGCAGTACTTC.

In nucleotides, the CDR3 is TGCAGCGTTGCTAGCGGGATCTACGAGCAGTACTTC. It is translated as CSVASGIYEQYF. The chain couples TRBV29-1 to TRBJ2-7; 9 positions agree with TRBD2. The J segment lost 3 bases and the V segment lost 4 bases, leaving 1 base of the junction unmatched. CDR1 is SQVTM, CDR2 ANQGSEA, per germline. The CDR3 is made up of 12 amino acids.

The rearrangement links TRBV23-1 to TRBJ1-2, with D perhaps TRBD1 (5 bases). TRBV23-1 is labeled an ORF, and its function is uncertain. V lost 10 bases and J 8 bases, leaving 20 bases between the germline ends. The CDR3 covers 13 residues. The CDR3 is CAKRGRLEEGYTF. CDR3 nucleotide sequence: TGCGCCAAGCGGGGCAGATTAGAGGAAGGCTACACCTTC.

The V gene is TRBV7-9, the J gene TRBJ2-7; 9 positions agree with TRBD1. Germline CDR1 and CDR2: SEHNR and FQNEAQ (reference sequence). Trimming cost V 4 bases and J 5 bases; bases outside gene matches: 9. The CDR3 runs 15 residues. In DNA, the CDR3 is TGTGCCAGCAGCTCAGTGACAGGGGGTATCAACGAGCAGTACTTC. It translates to CASSSVTGGINEQYF.

CDR3 loop: CASNRQSYEQYF. As DNA, the CDR3 is TGTGCCAGCAATAGACAGTCCTACGAGCAGTACTTC. The gene calls are TRBV6-5 and TRBJ2-7; a possible D gene is TRBD1 (5 bases). There are 12 residues in the CDR3. V lost 7 bases to trimming and J lost 1 base, with 8 bases between them. Germline loops: CDR1 MNHEY, CDR2 SVGAGI.

This clone was found once. The chain links TRBV27 to TRBJ2-7, with D maybe TRBD1 (6 bases). V was clipped by 4 bases and J by 3 bases, with 16 bases between them. CDR1 MNHEY and CDR2 SMNVEV come from the germline V gene (reference sequence). The CDR3 is 15 amino acids. CDR3 sequence: CASSSPGDGVYEQYF. The CDR3 nucleotides are TGTGCCAGCAGTTCCCCAGGGGATGGGGTCTACGAGCAGTACTTC.

This sequence joins TRBV2 and TRBJ2-1, with D perhaps TRBD2 (6 bases). This CDR3 contains 12 residues. V was clipped by 4 bases and J by 11 bases, with 12 bases between them. Germline CDR1 and CDR2: SNHLY and FYNNEI. The CDR3 DNA is TGTGCCAGCAGTGCCCCAGGGACTCAGCAGTTCTTC. This translates into CASSAPGTQQFF.

The chain couples TRBV5-1 to TRBJ2-5, with TRBD2 identical over 11 bases. The V gene's germline CDR1 is SGHRS and CDR2 YFSETQ. This CDR3 comprises 16 residues. J lost 0 bases, V lost 2 bases, and 3 bases had no gene match. CDR3 sequence (DNA): TGCGCCAGCAGCTTCGGACTAGCGGGCAACCAAGAGACCCAGTACTTC. This sequence encodes CASSFGLAGNQETQYF.

The sample holds a few counts of this clone. The chain is built from TRBV28 and TRBJ1-2, with 8 nucleotides matching TRBD1. The CDR3 totals 13 residues. The germline V gene has CDR1 MDHEN and CDR2 SYDVKM. V shed 5 bases, J shed 4 bases, and the junction held 3 bases outside the gene matches. CDR3 in amino acids: CASSPDRGYGYTF. CDR3 nucleotide sequence: TGTGCCAGCAGTCCAGACAGGGGCTATGGCTACACCTTC.

The chain carries TRBV6-1 and TRBJ1-5; possible D gene TRBD1, 5 bases. Trimming stripped 3 bases from V and 1 base from J, with 13 bases between. This CDR3 has 16 amino acids. The V gene's germline CDR1 is MNHNS and CDR2 SASEGT. The CDR3 protein is CASSDNGGKSNQPQHF. CDR3 DNA sequence: TGTGCCAGCAGTGATAATGGGGGGAAGAGCAATCAGCCCCAGCATTTT.

The chain joins TRBV6-1 to TRBJ2-1; D possibly corresponds to TRBD2 (6 bases). CDR3 length: 16 amino acids. With 1 base removed from V and 4 bases from J, the gap between germline ends came to 14 bases. Per germline, CDR1 MNHNS and CDR2 SASEGT. In nucleotides, the CDR3 is TGTGCCAGCAGTGAAGAATGGGCGGGGTGGTACAATGAGCAGTTCTTC. It yields the protein CASSEEWAGWYNEQFF.

The gene calls are TRBV7-9 and TRBJ2-2, with D tentatively TRBD1 (5 bases). This CDR3 has 16 residues. Germline V gives CDR1 SEHNR, CDR2 FQNEAQ (reference sequence). V lost 1 base and J lost 0, with 9 bases in between. Written as DNA, the CDR3 is TGTGCCAGCAGCTTAGTAGACAGTGCGAACACCGGGGAGCTGTTTTTT. It specifies CASSLVDSANTGELFF.

The genes are TRBV4-2 and TRBJ2-2, with 15 positions matching TRBD2. The junction had 7 bases not matched to a gene; V was cut back by 2 bases and J by 3 bases. Germline assignment: CDR1 LGHNA and CDR2 YNFKEQ. The CDR3 covers 19 residues. The CDR3 DNA sequence: TGTGCCAGCAGCCAACCCAGAAGGACTAGCGGGAGGGACACCGGGGAGCTGTTTTTT. Residues: CASSQPRRTSGRDTGELFF.

The chain joins TRBV28 to TRBJ2-1; D call uncertain. This CDR3 has 14 residues. Germline V CDR1 and CDR2: MDHEN, SYDVKM. Trimming cost V 2 bases and J 2 bases, with 7 bases left between them. CDR3 region: CASSLTAAYNEQFF. For the CDR3, the DNA is TGTGCCAGCAGTTTAACGGCGGCCTACAATGAGCAGTTCTTC.

The CDR3 loop reads CASSLTKTGPYNEQFF. The CDR3 bases are TGTGCCAGCAGCTTAACGAAGACAGGACCATACAATGAGCAGTTCTTC. The chain uses TRBV7-3 and TRBJ2-1; tentatively, D is TRBD1 (6 bases). The CDR3 length is 16 residues. CDR1 is SGHTA and CDR2 is FQGTGA in the germline V gene. Trimming took off 0 bases at V and 4 bases at J, with 13 bases between the two ends.

The chain employs TRBV11-2 and TRBJ2-1, with D perhaps TRBD2 (6 bases). V was clipped by 3 bases and J by 7 bases, with 13 bases between them. Germline V lookup: CDR1 SGHAT, CDR2 FQNNGV. This CDR3 region has 14 residues. The CDR3 region is CASSFVRGRNEQFF. CDR3 DNA sequence: TGTGCCAGCAGCTTTGTAAGAGGGAGGAATGAGCAGTTCTTC.

The rearrangement links TRBV28 to TRBJ1-2; D might be TRBD1 (6 bases). The germline V gene has CDR1 MDHEN and CDR2 SYDVKM. V was shortened by 7 bases and J by 4 bases, with 16 bases between the two germline ends. The CDR3 is made up of 14 amino acids. The CDR3 DNA follows: TGTGCCAGCACGGCGGACAGACTCTCCTATGGCTACACCTTC. Translating it yields CASTADRLSYGYTF.

As regards this clone: A read error may account for a junction end that differs from germline. The rearrangement links TRBV5-1 to TRBJ2-2; 11 nucleotides align to TRBD2. This CDR3 contains 17 residues. CDR1 SGHRS and CDR2 YFSETQ come from the germline V gene. CDR3 sequence reads: CASSLGTSGGNTGELFF. In DNA, the CDR3 is TGCGCCAGCAGTTTGGGAACTAGCGGGGGAAACACCGGGGAGCTGTTTTTT. Supplemented by reference TRBV5-1 and TRBJ2-2, the full variable domain reads KAGVTQTPRYLIKTRGQQVTLSCSPISGHRSVSWYQQTPGQGLQFLFEYFSETQRNKGNFPGRFSGRQFSNSRSEMNVSTLELGDSALYLCASSLGTSGGNTGELFFGEGSRLTVL.

The genes are TRBV29-1 and TRBJ2-1; TRBD2 matches 11 bases. The V and J ends lost 6 bases and 6 bases, in that order; junction bases with no gene match: 7. The germline V gene encodes CDR1 SQVTM and CDR2 ANQGSEA. The CDR3 has 14 residues. The CDR3 coding sequence is TGCAGCGTCGAAACTAGCGGGAGATCCAATGAGCAGTTCTTC. Translation gives CSVETSGRSNEQFF.

This rearrangement joins TRBV29-1 to TRBJ2-3; TRBD2 matches at 11 bases. This CDR3 contains 14 residues. Per the germline V gene, CDR1 is SQVTM and CDR2 is ANQGSEA. V was clipped by 5 bases and J by 5 bases; unmatched bases: 6. In nucleotides, the CDR3 is TGCAGCGTTTCCCTAGCGGGGGGCGGAGATACGCAGTATTTT. Amino acids: CSVSLAGGGDTQYF.

The chain carries TRBV5-3 and TRBJ2-1; no clear D gene. TRBV5-3 is designated an ORF whose function remains uncertain. V lost 1 base, J lost 6 bases, and 8 bases lay in between. The CDR3 is 13 amino acids. In nucleotides, the CDR3 is TGTGCCAGAAGCTTGTGCTCGGGCAATGAGCAGTTCTTC. This codes for CARSLCSGNEQFF.

The chain links TRBV2 to TRBJ2-1, with 10 bases fitting TRBD2. CDR1 and CDR2 (germline): SNHLY, FYNNEI. This CDR3 contains 17 residues. The V and J ends lost 0 bases and 8 bases, in that order; junction bases with no gene match: 10. The CDR3 region has the DNA TGTGCCAGCAGTGAAGCGCGGCTAGCGGGAGTGAGGGATGAGCAGTTCTTC. Translating gives CASSEARLAGVRDEQFF.

The chain has TRBV27 and TRBJ2-3; unclear D gene. Germline V gene sequence: CDR1 MNHEY, CDR2 SMNVEV (reference sequence). CDR3 length: 15 amino acids. V dropped 5 bases and J dropped 3 bases, with 15 bases sitting between them. The DNA of the CDR3 is TGTGCCAGCAGTCCCATCCTTCTAGGAACAGATACGCAGTATTTT. This sequence encodes CASSPILLGTDTQYF.

The V call is TRBV5-1, the J call TRBJ1-2, with 8 nucleotides matching TRBD1. The junction had 9 bases not matched to a gene; V was cut back by 4 bases and J by 4 bases. In germline, CDR1 is SGHRS, CDR2 YFSETQ. The CDR3 is 15 amino acids. The DNA for the CDR3 is TGCGCCAGCAGCCCGAATACAGGGGGTAGCTATGGCTACACCTTC. Translating it yields CASSPNTGGSYGYTF.

The count of this clone is one. The genes are TRBV28 and TRBJ1-3; no clear D gene. This CDR3 is 11 amino acids long. Germline V gene data show CDR1 as MDHEN and CDR2 as SYDVKM. The CDR3 protein is CVLSSGNTIYF. CDR3 DNA sequence: TGTGTGCTAAGCTCTGGAAACACCATATATTTT.

The rearrangement joins TRBV7-9 to TRBJ2-2; D might be TRBD1 (6 bases). The CDR3 has 15 residues. The V end was cut by 7 bases, the J end by 1 base, with 13 bases between. Germline lookup yields CDR1 SEHNR and CDR2 FQNEAQ (reference sequence). The CDR3 spells CASISGQKNTGELFF. CDR3 in DNA: TGTGCCAGCATCTCGGGACAAAAGAACACCGGGGAGCTGTTTTTT.

This clone was detected once. V gene TRBV2 combines with J gene TRBJ2-5; TRBD2 matches 12 bases. Germline loops: CDR1 SNHLY, CDR2 FYNNEI. J was trimmed by 10 bases and V by 2 bases; bases with no gene match: 8. The CDR3 is 15 amino acids. The CDR3 nucleotides are TGTGCCAGCAGTGAATCCGGACTAGCGGGGATCGGCCAGTACTTC. This codes for CASSESGLAGIGQYF.

The CDR3 loop is CASREREGQDEQFF. CDR3 DNA: TGTGCCAGCAGAGAGCGGGAGGGCCAGGATGAGCAGTTCTTC. This sequence joins TRBV28 and TRBJ2-1; TRBD2 agrees at 10 bases. Unmatched junction bases numbered 7, after V lost 6 bases and J lost 8 bases. In germline, CDR1 is MDHEN, CDR2 SYDVKM. This CDR3 spans 14 amino acids.